The T cell receptor beta chain under discussion was sequenced for a study of response to subunit inactivated influenza vaccine. TCRdb reprocessed the RT-PCR reads with MiXCR, giving one entry per CDR3 protein. Of about 540,000 distinct CDR3 sequences in the sample, under 25% were seen once. CDR3 size: 13 residues. Trimming shortened V by 6 bases and J by 7 bases, and 17 bases separated the two germline ends. The germline CDR1 and CDR2 sequences are SGHRS and YFSETQ. A further study also used this sample, focusing on T cells expressing NK-cell markers. That publication notes: Making the TCR beta cDNA relied on 5'RACE template switching with UMIs. More than 5 donors showed dominant NKG2C+ clonotypes comprising roughly 1.0-7.5% of their CD8+ T cells. Nothing established the HCMV specificity of expanded NKG2C+ T cell clones.

The chain combines TRBV5-1 with TRBJ2-7, with a possible D match to TRBD1 (7 bases). The sample here was CD4+ T cells sorted from PBMCs, taken approximately 13 days after vaccination. The receptor was derived from a man aged 45-65 years who received an inactivated influenza vaccine. In DNA, the CDR3 is TGCGCCAGCAAGGATGACAGGGACTTGGAGCAGTACTTC. Amino acids: CASKDDRDLEQYF.